The T cell receptor (beta chain) under discussion was sequenced for a study of blood T cell repertoires in COVID-19. Study context: COVID-19 samples collected from the United States, Italy and Spain covered acute and convalescent phases. T cells, B-cell-depleted T cells, or PBMCs provided the cDNA or gDNA that served as material.

Source study methods: By means of reference gene primer amplification, nucleated cell counts were estimated. Produced via immunoSEQ multiplex PCR; TCRdb's table is partial and in-frame only. The V and J calls and clone size are taken from that table; D and trimming were inferred from the DNA. Of about 170,000 clones in the sample, about 83% were seen once. Germline values: CDR1 MDHEN, CDR2 SYDVKM. V was trimmed by 0 bases and J by 9 bases, leaving 12 bases between them. This CDR3 contains 14 residues. V is TRBV28 and J is TRBJ2-1; a weak D match, TRBD2 (6 bases). The sample consisted of peripheral blood. The clonotype was recovered from a young man with active or convalescent COVID-19. Here the CDR3 reads CASSLWVGGSEQFF. The CDR3 DNA reads as TGTGCCAGCAGTTTATGGGTTGGGGGGTCTGAGCAGTTCTTC.